Here is one T cell receptor beta chain with its context. Which antigen it targets is not known. No quality values exist for individual bases; no much larger clone is one base distant. Each collaborating institution followed its own protocols to collect whole blood in K2EDTA tubes. For TCRbeta analysis, collaborators shipped samples as frozen whole blood, isolated PBMCs, or DNA extracted from either of those sample types. Spanning cysteine to phenylalanine, the CDR3 consists of 14 amino acids. Here the CDR3 DNA is all that survives: 42 bases in frame from base 1. The germline V end is reduced by 6 bases and the J end by 2 bases; junction bases left unmatched: 4. CDR1 WNHNN and CDR2 SYGVQD are derived from the germline V gene (reference sequence). This sample was taken from a study of blood T cell repertoires in COVID-19 (dated by TCRdb to 2020 to 2022). General notes on the study: The collaborator samples originated in the United States, Italy and Spain and spanned the acute and convalescent phases of COVID-19. The prospective study material was composed of cDNA or gDNA derived from T cells, B-cell-depleted T cells, or PBMCs. Deeply sampled blood TCRbeta repertoires from subjects exposed to, actively infected with, or recovered from COVID-19 were included in the dataset. The repertoires were released in a freely available public database intended as a resource for research on the immune response to SARS-CoV-2. The samples were drawn from the first 160 participants of the ongoing ImmuneRACE study and from roughly 1,300 subjects provided by 6 global collaborators. Sample metadata almost always included a de-identified subject ID, COVID-19 status, age in years and sex. Where available, HLA class I and class II types were taken from metadata supplied by the sample provider and were not determined by assay-based typing.

The immunoSEQ Assay, a bias-controlled multiplex PCR, was used to amplify TCRbeta CDR3 regions from genomic DNA. In the paper's pipeline: The number of nucleated cells in each sample was estimated by amplification of reference gene primers within the assay. Sequence reads were collapsed and filtered to measure the absolute abundance of every unique TCRbeta CDR3 rearrangement. For each sample, productive Simpson clonality was calculated as the square root of Simpson's diversity index over productive rearrangements. In TCRdb, the immuneACCESS table is reduced to in-frame sequences with V and J assigned. These tables do not hold every clone; where another copy was compared, an unresolved V gene accounts for under half, and the others remain unexplained. V, J and clone size are those of that table, while D and trimming were read from the DNA. This sample comprises 120,000 or so clones, about 88% of them detected only once. The ten largest clonotypes hold about 1.6% of the sample.

General study outcomes and caveats: The amount of clinical and demographic metadata varied by source and participant and was provided uncurated.

What was sequenced was peripheral blood. The origin of this receptor is a human donor in a cohort sampled during active COVID-19. The chain was built from TRBV10-1 and TRBJ2-7, with TRBD1 matching 10 junction bases. The DNA sequence is given as TGCGCCAGCAGCCCGGGACAGGGGCCCTACGAGCAGTACTTC. This encodes CASSPGQGPYEQYF.